These 17 T cell receptor beta chains were sequenced from one sample in a study of blood T cell repertoires in COVID-19 (dated by TCRdb to 2020 to 2022). The library relied on the immunoSEQ multiplex PCR assay. Held by TCRdb, this immuneACCESS table contains in-frame sequences only and omits some clones. Under half of the omission traces to an unresolved V gene where checked; the cause of the rest is unknown. This sample gives about 310,000 clones in total; around 89% of them show up just once. Together, the top ten hold approximately 8.8% of the sample. The sequenced sample consisted of PBMCs or T cells enriched from blood (not recorded which). The receptors derive from a woman aged 40 to 50 who had recovered from COVID-19.

The chain joins TRBV7-6 to TRBJ2-3; a weak D match, TRBD1 (7 bases). The V gene's germline CDR1 is SGHVS and CDR2 FNYEAQ. The CDR3 runs to 16 residues. V was clipped by 2 bases and J by 7 bases, with 19 bases between them. CDR3 in amino acids: CASSLSRQGGTNTQYF. CDR3 coding DNA: TGTGCCAGCAGCTTATCCAGGCAGGGGGGCACGAATACGCAGTATTTT.

The chain joins TRBV7-9 to TRBJ1-1; no clear D gene. Trimming removed 5 bases at V and 11 bases at J, with 18 bases between. The CDR3 runs 13 residues. Per the germline V gene, CDR1 is SEHNR and CDR2 is FQNEAQ (reference sequence). The chain's CDR3 is CASSPRGIFEAFF. Written as DNA, the CDR3 is TGTGCCAGCAGCCCCCGGGGTATTTTCGAGGCTTTCTTT.

This clone was seen a single time. The chain carries TRBV2 and TRBJ1-2, with a possible D match to TRBD1 (6 bases). Trimming cost V 3 bases and J 4 bases, with 9 bases left between them. Germline V gene data show CDR1 as SNHLY and CDR2 as FYNNEI. The CDR3 length is 13 residues. CDR3 in amino acids: CASSEWGLYGYTF. CDR3 nucleotide sequence: TGTGCCAGCAGTGAGTGGGGGCTCTATGGCTACACCTTC.

The chain is built from TRBV10-3 and TRBJ2-5; TRBD2 agrees at 10 bases. V dropped 10 bases and J dropped 2; count of bases not matched to a gene: 7. CDR1 is ENHRY, CDR2 SYGVKD, per germline. The CDR3 covers 14 residues. The CDR3 DNA follows: TGTGCCACACAAGGACTAGCGGTACAAGAGACCCAGTACTTC. Residues: CATQGLAVQETQYF.

The chain uses TRBV3-1 (or the pseudogene TRBV3-2) and TRBJ1-4; D perhaps matches TRBD1 (6 bases). Trimming shortened V by 6 bases and J by 8 bases, and 13 bases separated the two germline ends. CDR3 size: 13 residues. Germline V gene lookup returns CDR1 LGHDT and CDR2 YNNKEL (reference sequence). Written as DNA, the CDR3 is TGTGCCAGCAGGAGCGAACAGGGCGAAAAACTGTTTTTT. This translates into CASRSEQGEKLFF.

This clone was seen a few times. The chain combines TRBV28 with TRBJ1-2; D may be TRBD1 (5 bases). The V gene lost 3 bases and the J gene lost 3 bases, with 20 bases spanning the gap. Germline V gives CDR1 MDHEN, CDR2 SYDVKM. The CDR3 is made up of 17 amino acids. CDR3 protein: CASSFPRRVSWDYGYTF. The CDR3 bases are TGTGCCAGCAGTTTCCCCCGCAGGGTTTCATGGGACTATGGCTACACCTTC.

The J gene is TRBJ2-7, the V gene TRBV24-1; 7 nucleotides align to TRBD1. CDR1 and CDR2 from the germline V gene are KGHDR and SFDVKD. The CDR3 consists of 15 residues. The J segment lost 3 bases and the V segment lost 4 bases, leaving 8 bases of the junction unmatched. As DNA, the CDR3 is TGTGCCACCAGTGACCGAGGGGACAGCCTCTACGAGCAGTACTTC. This gives the protein CATSDRGDSLYEQYF.

The rearrangement joins TRBV19 to TRBJ1-5; D might be TRBD1 (6 bases). Germline V CDR1 and CDR2: LNHDA, SQIVND (reference sequence). This CDR3 is 14 amino acids long. V was cut by 3 bases and J by 5 bases, with 11 bases left in between. The chain's CDR3 is CASSISGDYQPQHF. The CDR3 nucleotides are TGTGCCAGTAGTATTTCAGGGGATTATCAGCCCCAGCATTTT.

The chain combines TRBV7-9 with TRBJ1-2; 8 nucleotides align to TRBD1. The CDR3 totals 15 residues. V trimming: 5 bases; J trimming: 8 bases; junction bases outside the gene matches: 13. Germline values: CDR1 SEHNR, CDR2 FQNEAQ (reference sequence). The CDR3 loop reads CASSRWDRQGYGYTF. CDR3 bases: TGTGCCAGCAGCCGGTGGGACAGGCAAGGGTACGGCTACACCTTC.

V usage is TRBV6-2 or TRBV6-3 and J usage is TRBJ2-5, with 8 bases that match TRBD2. V was clipped by 2 bases and J by 5 bases; unmatched bases: 7. Germline CDR1 and CDR2: MNHEY and SVGEGT. This CDR3 contains 15 residues. CDR3 protein: CASSYTGLVGETQYF. As DNA, the CDR3 is TGTGCCAGCAGTTACACGGGACTAGTCGGTGAGACCCAGTACTTC.

J is TRBJ1-6 and V is TRBV19; 9 bases match TRBD1. The CDR3 consists of 15 residues. Germline trimming cut 7 bases from V and 5 bases from J; bases unmatched to any gene: 6. Per germline, CDR1 LNHDA and CDR2 SQIVND (reference sequence). The CDR3 here is CASKGTGYDNSPLHF. CDR3 nucleotide sequence: TGTGCCAGTAAGGGGACAGGGTACGATAATTCACCCCTCCACTTT.

The chain has TRBV7-8 and TRBJ1-1; 7 bases are a match to TRBD1. The germline V gene encodes CDR1 SGHVS and CDR2 FQNEAQ. This CDR3 has 14 residues. V lost 10 bases and J lost 5; bases outside the gene matches: 13. CDR3: CATEIGQVGTEAFF. The CDR3 coding sequence is TGTGCCACCGAGATAGGACAGGTGGGGACTGAAGCTTTCTTT.

V usage is TRBV5-4 and J usage is TRBJ1-4, with D possibly being TRBD1 (6 bases). The CDR3 totals 14 residues. The germline V and J ends were trimmed by 4 bases and 5 bases, with 12 bases remaining between them. The germline gives CDR1 SGHNT, CDR2 YYREEE (reference sequence). CDR3 loop: CASSRQTGNEKLFF. Here the CDR3 DNA reads TGTGCCAGCAGCCGCCAAACAGGGAATGAAAAACTGTTTTTT.

The chain uses TRBV2 and TRBJ2-7; D unclear. Germline values: CDR1 SNHLY, CDR2 FYNNEI. The CDR3 is 15 amino acids. Trimming cost V 4 bases and J 0 bases, with 13 bases left between them. The CDR3 nucleotides are TGTGCCAGCAGTGTGAACACGATCCCCTCCTACGAGCAGTACTTC. Translating gives CASSVNTIPSYEQYF.

The chain carries TRBV27 and TRBJ2-1, with TRBD1 identical over 9 bases. CDR1 is MNHEY and CDR2 is SMNVEV in the germline V gene (reference sequence). The CDR3 spans 15 residues. After removal of 5 bases from V and 4 bases from J, the junction contained 6 bases not matched to a gene. CDR3 nucleotides: TGTGCCAGCAGTCTTAACAGGGGGCTTTACAATGAGCAGTTCTTC. Encoded protein: CASSLNRGLYNEQFF.

V and J are TRBV28 and TRBJ1-1; unclear D gene. The V end lost 5 bases, the J end lost 0 bases, and 16 bases lay between the germline ends. CDR1 is MDHEN and CDR2 is SYDVKM in the germline V gene. The CDR3 has 16 residues. The CDR3 DNA sequence: TGTGCCAGCAGTCTCCCTTCTTTTGTTATGAACACTGAAGCTTTCTTT. It translates to CASSLPSFVMNTEAFF.

CDR3 amino acids: CASSLGPGANYGYTF. As DNA, the CDR3 is TGTGCCAGCAGCTTAGGCCCAGGGGCCAACTATGGCTACACCTTC. The rearrangement uses TRBV7-2 and TRBJ1-2; tentatively, D is TRBD1 (6 bases). The V end was cut by 1 base, the J end by 2 bases, with 11 bases between. The CDR3 runs to 15 residues. CDR1 SGHTA and CDR2 FQGNSA come from the germline V gene.